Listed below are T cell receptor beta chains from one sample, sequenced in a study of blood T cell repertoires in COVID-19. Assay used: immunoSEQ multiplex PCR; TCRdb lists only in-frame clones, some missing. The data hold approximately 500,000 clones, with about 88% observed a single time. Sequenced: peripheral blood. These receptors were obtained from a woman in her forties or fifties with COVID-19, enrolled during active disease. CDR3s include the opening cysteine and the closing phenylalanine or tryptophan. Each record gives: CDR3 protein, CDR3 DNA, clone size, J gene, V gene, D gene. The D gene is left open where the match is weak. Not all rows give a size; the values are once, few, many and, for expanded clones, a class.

CDR3: CASSFKVAGAETQYF; DNA: TGCGCCAGCAGCTTTAAGGTAGCGGGGGCGGAGACCCAGTACTTC; size: -; J: TRBJ2-5; V: TRBV5-1; D: TRBD2
CDR3: CASSMAGGPGDTQYF; DNA: TGTGCCAGTAGTATGGCGGGGGGGCCTGGAGATACGCAGTATTTT; size: -; J: TRBJ2-3; V: TRBV19; D: TRBD2
CDR3: CASSLGQYNEQFF; DNA: TGTGCCAGCAGCCTTGGACAGTACAATGAGCAGTTCTTC; size: -; J: TRBJ2-1; V: TRBV12-3/TRBV12-4; D: -
CDR3: CASSYRTGENEKLFF; DNA: TGCGCCAGCAGCTACCGGACAGGTGAAAATGAAAAACTGTTTTTT; size: -; J: TRBJ1-4; V: TRBV5-1; D: TRBD1
CDR3: CASIDRKFLHSGANVLTF; DNA: TGTGCCAGCATCGACAGGAAATTCCTTCACTCTGGGGCCAACGTCCTGACTTTC; size: -; J: TRBJ2-6; V: TRBV11-2; D: -
CDR3: CASSTPTGITGYTF; DNA: TGTGCCAGCAGTACGCCGACAGGTATAACCGGCTACACCTTC; size: -; J: TRBJ1-2; V: TRBV28; D: -
CDR3: CASSLTIRNTEAFF; DNA: TGCGCCAGCAGTCTTACTATCCGGAACACTGAAGCTTTCTTT; size: -; J: TRBJ1-1; V: TRBV4-1; D: -
CDR3: CASSLEGPGARSGYTF; DNA: TGCGCCAGCAGCTTGGAGGGGCCAGGGGCGAGGTCTGGCTACACCTTC; size: few; J: TRBJ1-2; V: TRBV5-1; D: -
CDR3: CASSLGRVYGYTF; DNA: TGTGCCAGCAGCTTAGGGCGGGTCTATGGCTACACCTTC; size: -; J: TRBJ1-2; V: TRBV7-9; D: -
CDR3: CASSPSPGTAVLTGELFF; DNA: TGTGCCAGCAGTCCCTCTCCCGGGACAGCGGTACTAACCGGGGAGCTGTTTTTT; size: -; J: TRBJ2-2; V: TRBV27; D: TRBD1
CDR3: CASLGDRELSNQPQHF; DNA: TGTGCCAGCCTGGGAGACAGGGAGCTAAGCAATCAGCCCCAGCATTTT; size: few; J: TRBJ1-5; V: TRBV2; D: TRBD1
CDR3: CASSPPLDKLNIQYF; DNA: TGTGCCAGCTCACCACCTCTTGACAAATTAAACATTCAGTACTTC; size: -; J: TRBJ2-4; V: TRBV18; D: -
CDR3: CASSFRQGDTEAFF; DNA: TGTGCCAGCAGCTTCAGACAGGGCGACACTGAAGCTTTCTTT; size: -; J: TRBJ1-1; V: TRBV9; D: TRBD1
CDR3: CASSFSGNEKLFF; DNA: TGTGCCAGCAGCTTCTCAGGGAATGAAAAACTGTTTTTT; size: -; J: TRBJ1-4; V: TRBV7-9; D: -
CDR3: CASSQGQYLGGYTF; DNA: TGTGCCAGCAGCCAAGGACAGTATCTGGGTGGCTACACCTTC; size: -; J: TRBJ1-2; V: TRBV3-1/TRBV3-2; D: -
CDR3: CASSSRLAGAQTNTGELFF; DNA: TGTGCCAGCAGCTCAAGACTAGCGGGGGCCCAGACGAACACCGGGGAGCTGTTTTTT; size: -; J: TRBJ2-2; V: TRBV7-9; D: TRBD2
CDR3: CASSQLTGISGNTIYF; DNA: TGTGCCAGCAGCCAACTGACGGGGATATCTGGAAACACCATATATTTT; size: -; J: TRBJ1-3; V: TRBV7-8; D: -
CDR3: CASRKQYSGFNNQPQHF; DNA: TGTGCCAGCAGGAAACAGTATAGCGGTTTCAACAATCAGCCCCAGCATTTT; size: -; J: TRBJ1-5; V: TRBV28; D: -
CDR3: CASEYGLLTTGGYTF; DNA: TGTGCCAGCGAGTACGGACTCCTTACTACGGGGGGCTACACCTTC; size: -; J: TRBJ1-2; V: TRBV6-6; D: -
CDR3: CASSLGQDSEAFF; DNA: TGTGCCAGCAGCTTAGGACAGGACTCTGAAGCTTTCTTT; size: -; J: TRBJ1-1; V: TRBV11-2; D: -
CDR3: CASSVWGPEAFF; DNA: TGTGCCAGCAGTGTCTGGGGCCCTGAAGCTTTCTTT; size: -; J: TRBJ1-1; V: TRBV2; D: -
CDR3: CASSLLAPTSGEVAQYF; DNA: TGTGCCAGCAGTCTTTTAGCCCCGACTAGCGGCGAAGTGGCCCAGTACTTC; size: -; J: TRBJ2-5; V: TRBV3-1/TRBV3-2; D: TRBD2
CDR3: CASSPQGQGALGYTF; DNA: TGTGCCAGCAGCCCCCAGGGACAGGGGGCTTTGGGCTACACCTTC; size: -; J: TRBJ1-2; V: TRBV2; D: TRBD1
CDR3: CASSSGPGNTIYF; DNA: TGTGCCAGCAGCTCGGGTCCAGGAAACACCATATATTTT; size: -; J: TRBJ1-3; V: TRBV7-2; D: -
CDR3: CASSEFTGTGKTPLHF; DNA: TGTGCCAGCAGTGAATTCACCGGGACAGGGAAGACACCCCTCCACTTT; size: -; J: TRBJ1-6; V: TRBV25-1; D: TRBD1
CDR3: CASSDSGGANEQFF; DNA: TGTGCCAGTAGTGATAGCGGGGGGGCGAATGAGCAGTTCTTC; size: -; J: TRBJ2-1; V: TRBV19; D: TRBD2
CDR3: CASTSRSGDVAFF; DNA: TGTGCCAGCACCTCACGGTCGGGGGATGTAGCTTTCTTT; size: -; J: TRBJ1-1; V: TRBV28; D: -
CDR3: CASSDGQSGSVRYRFHAFF; DNA: TGTGCCAGCAGCGACGGACAGTCGGGAAGTGTCCGCTACAGGTTCCATGCTTTCTTT; size: -; J: TRBJ1-1; V: TRBV7-9; D: -
CDR3: CAWSWAGSALTNSPLHF; DNA: TGTGCCTGGAGCTGGGCCGGCTCAGCCCTCACGAATTCACCCCTCCACTTT; size: few; J: TRBJ1-6; V: TRBV30; D: -
CDR3: CASSSGTGASQPQHF; DNA: TGTGCCAGCAGCTCCGGGACAGGGGCAAGTCAGCCCCAGCATTTT; size: -; J: TRBJ1-5; V: TRBV25-1; D: TRBD1
CDR3: CAWSKQRSRGYTF; DNA: TGTGCCTGGAGTAAACAGAGAAGTCGTGGCTACACCTTC; size: -; J: TRBJ1-2; V: TRBV30; D: -
CDR3: CASSLTSPGDYGYTF; DNA: TGTGCCAGCAGCTTAACATCACCTGGAGACTATGGCTACACCTTC; size: few; J: TRBJ1-2; V: TRBV7-8; D: -
CDR3: CASSAGTTNYGYTF; DNA: TGTGCCAGCAGCGCCGGGACAACTAACTATGGCTACACCTTC; size: -; J: TRBJ1-2; V: TRBV5-6; D: -
CDR3: CASSLDGSGENTDTQYF; DNA: TGCGCCAGCAGCTTGGATGGCAGCGGGGAGAACACAGATACGCAGTATTTT; size: -; J: TRBJ2-3; V: TRBV5-1; D: TRBD2
CDR3: CAWSVQGNTEAFF; DNA: TGTGCCTGGAGTGTTCAGGGGAACACTGAAGCTTTCTTT; size: few; J: TRBJ1-1; V: TRBV30; D: -
CDR3: CASSRRPQNSYEQYF; DNA: TGTGCCAGCAGCAGGCGGCCCCAAAACTCCTACGAGCAGTACTTC; size: -; J: TRBJ2-7; V: TRBV21-1; D: -
CDR3: CASSTRQELNSPLHF; DNA: TGTGCCAGCAGCACCCGACAGGAACTCAATTCACCCCTCCACTTT; size: -; J: TRBJ1-6; V: TRBV9; D: -
CDR3: CASSLESRVYDGYTF; DNA: TGTGCCAGCAGCTTAGAGTCCCGGGTTTATGATGGCTACACCTTC; size: -; J: TRBJ1-2; V: TRBV13; D: -
CDR3: CASRGPGDEKLFF; DNA: TGTGCCAGCAGAGGACCCGGGGATGAAAAACTGTTTTTT; size: -; J: TRBJ1-4; V: TRBV2; D: -
CDR3: CASSLGRGDGYTF; DNA: TGTGCCAGCAGCTTGGGCAGGGGGGATGGCTACACCTTC; size: -; J: TRBJ1-2; V: TRBV5-4; D: TRBD1
CDR3: CATSRPGSTNYGYTF; DNA: TGTGCCACCAGCAGACCAGGATCAACTAACTATGGCTACACCTTC; size: -; J: TRBJ1-2; V: TRBV15; D: -
CDR3: CASSVVWRGDLTDTQYF; DNA: TGTGCCAGCAGCGTAGTCTGGCGGGGAGACCTCACAGATACGCAGTATTTT; size: -; J: TRBJ2-3; V: TRBV9; D: -
CDR3: CASSPRLADTTDTQYF; DNA: TGTGCCAGCTCACCACGACTAGCGGATACCACAGATACGCAGTATTTT; size: -; J: TRBJ2-3; V: TRBV18; D: TRBD2
CDR3: CASSQWGGAGEAFF; DNA: TGCGCCAGCAGCCAGTGGGGGGGCGCGGGTGAAGCTTTCTTT; size: -; J: TRBJ1-1; V: TRBV4-1; D: -
CDR3: CASSTRQGGAFF; DNA: TGTGCCAGCAGCACAAGGCAGGGGGGTGCTTTCTTT; size: once; J: TRBJ1-1; V: TRBV21-1; D: -
CDR3: CASRLDRGLNTEAFF; DNA: TGTGCCAGCAGATTGGACAGGGGGCTGAACACTGAAGCTTTCTTT; size: -; J: TRBJ1-1; V: TRBV6-5; D: TRBD1
CDR3: CAISVGTHINTEAFF; DNA: TGTGCCATCAGTGTTGGGACACATATTAACACTGAAGCTTTCTTT; size: -; J: TRBJ1-1; V: TRBV10-3; D: -